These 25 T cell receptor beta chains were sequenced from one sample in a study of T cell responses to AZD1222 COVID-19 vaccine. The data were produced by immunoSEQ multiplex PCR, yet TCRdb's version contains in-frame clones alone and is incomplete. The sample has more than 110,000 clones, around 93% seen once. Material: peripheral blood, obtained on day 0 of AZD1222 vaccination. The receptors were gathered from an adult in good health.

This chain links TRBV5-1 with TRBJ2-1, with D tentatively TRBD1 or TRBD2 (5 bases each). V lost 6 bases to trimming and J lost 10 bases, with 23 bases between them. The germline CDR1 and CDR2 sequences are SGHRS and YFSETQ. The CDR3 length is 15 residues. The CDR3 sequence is CASTERGRVSREQFF. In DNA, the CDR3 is TGCGCCAGCACCGAGAGGGGACGGGTGTCTCGGGAGCAGTTCTTC.

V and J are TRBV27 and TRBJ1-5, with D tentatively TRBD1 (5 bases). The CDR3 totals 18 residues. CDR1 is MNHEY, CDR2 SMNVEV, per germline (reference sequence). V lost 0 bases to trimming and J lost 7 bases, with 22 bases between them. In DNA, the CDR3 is TGTGCCAGCAGTTTATCGGCCCCTCGACGATCCGGGGGGCAGCCCCAGCATTTT. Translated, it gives CASSLSAPRRSGGQPQHF.

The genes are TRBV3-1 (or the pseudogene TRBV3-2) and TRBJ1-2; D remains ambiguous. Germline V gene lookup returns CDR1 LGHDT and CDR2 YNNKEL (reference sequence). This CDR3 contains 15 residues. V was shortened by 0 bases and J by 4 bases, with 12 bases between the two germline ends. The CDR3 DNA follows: TGTGCCAGCAGCCAAGATCCTGCAAGCTTCTATGGCTACACCTTC. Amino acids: CASSQDPASFYGYTF.

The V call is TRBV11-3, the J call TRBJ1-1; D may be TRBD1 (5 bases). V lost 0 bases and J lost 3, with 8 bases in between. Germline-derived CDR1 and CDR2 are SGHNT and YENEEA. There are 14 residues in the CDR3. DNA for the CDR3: TGTGCCAGCAGCTTAGAAGGGGACGACACTGAAGCTTTCTTT. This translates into CASSLEGDDTEAFF. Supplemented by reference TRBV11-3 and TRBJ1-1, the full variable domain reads EAGVVQSPRYKIIEKKQPVAFWCNPISGHNTLYWYLQNLGQGPELLIRYENEEAVDDSQLPKDRFSAERLKGVDSTLKIQPAELGDSAVYLCASSLEGDDTEAFFGQGTRLTVV.

The CDR3 DNA is TGTGCCAGCAGCTCCGGGACAGGGGGCAGGACTAATGAAAAACTGTTTTTT. This codes for CASSSGTGGRTNEKLFF. The chain joins TRBV5-4 to TRBJ1-4; 12 bases agree with TRBD1. The CDR3 runs to 17 residues. The ends lost 3 bases at V and 2 bases at J; junction bases unmatched: 5. CDR1 SGHNT and CDR2 YYREEE come from the germline V gene (reference sequence).

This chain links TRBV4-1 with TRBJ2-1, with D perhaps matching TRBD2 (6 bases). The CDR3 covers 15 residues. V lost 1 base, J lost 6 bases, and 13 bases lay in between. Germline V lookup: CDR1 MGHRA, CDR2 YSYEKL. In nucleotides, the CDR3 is TGCGCCAGCAGCCAAGGCAAACTAGCTAGCAATGAGCAGTTCTTC. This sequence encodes CASSQGKLASNEQFF.

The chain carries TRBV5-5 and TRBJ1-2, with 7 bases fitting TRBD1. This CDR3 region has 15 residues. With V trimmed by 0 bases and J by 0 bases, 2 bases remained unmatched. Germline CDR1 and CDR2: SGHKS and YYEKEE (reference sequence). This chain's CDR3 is CASSLGTGANYGYTF. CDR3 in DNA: TGTGCCAGCAGCTTGGGGACAGGAGCTAACTATGGCTACACCTTC.

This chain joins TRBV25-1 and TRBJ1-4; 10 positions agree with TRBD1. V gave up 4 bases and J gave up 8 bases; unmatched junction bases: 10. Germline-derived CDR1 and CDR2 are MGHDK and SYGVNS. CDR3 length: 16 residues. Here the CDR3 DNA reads TGTGCCAGCAGTGGACAGGGGGCTCGGAAAACAGAAAAACTGTTTTTT. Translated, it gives CASSGQGARKTEKLFF.

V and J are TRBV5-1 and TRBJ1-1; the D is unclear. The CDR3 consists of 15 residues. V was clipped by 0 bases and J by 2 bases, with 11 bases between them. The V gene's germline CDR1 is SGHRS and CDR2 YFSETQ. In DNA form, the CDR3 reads TGCGCCAGCAGCTTGGGTGTGATTTCTAACACTGAAGCTTTCTTT. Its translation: CASSLGVISNTEAFF.

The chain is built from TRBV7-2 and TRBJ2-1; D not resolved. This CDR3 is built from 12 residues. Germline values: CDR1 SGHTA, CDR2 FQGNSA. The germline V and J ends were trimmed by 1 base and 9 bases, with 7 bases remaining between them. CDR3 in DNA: TGTGCCAGCAGCTTAGAACGGAGTGAGCAGTTCTTC. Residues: CASSLERSEQFF.

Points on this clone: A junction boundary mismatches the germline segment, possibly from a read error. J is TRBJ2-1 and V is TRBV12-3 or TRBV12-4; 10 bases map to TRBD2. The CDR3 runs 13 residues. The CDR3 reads CASSVAGGYEQFF. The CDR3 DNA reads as TGTGCCAGCAGTGTAGCGGGAGGCTATGAGCAGTTCTTC.

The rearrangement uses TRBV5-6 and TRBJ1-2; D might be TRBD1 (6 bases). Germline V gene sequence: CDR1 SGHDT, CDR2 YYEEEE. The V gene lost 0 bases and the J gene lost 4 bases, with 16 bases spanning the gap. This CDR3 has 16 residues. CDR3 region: CASSLGARATGYGYTF. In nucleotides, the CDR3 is TGTGCCAGCAGCTTGGGGGCTCGCGCGACAGGCTATGGCTACACCTTC.

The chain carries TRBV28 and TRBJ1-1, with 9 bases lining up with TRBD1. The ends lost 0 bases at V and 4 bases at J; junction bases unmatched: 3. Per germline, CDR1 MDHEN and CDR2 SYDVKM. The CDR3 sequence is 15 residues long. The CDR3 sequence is CASSLWGTGRTEAFF. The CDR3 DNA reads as TGTGCCAGCAGTTTATGGGGGACAGGGCGCACTGAAGCTTTCTTT.

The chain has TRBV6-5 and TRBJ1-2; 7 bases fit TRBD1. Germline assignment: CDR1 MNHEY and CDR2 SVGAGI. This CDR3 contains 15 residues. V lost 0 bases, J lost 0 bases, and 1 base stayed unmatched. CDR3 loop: CASSYSDRTNYGYTF. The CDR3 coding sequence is TGTGCCAGCAGTTACTCGGACAGGACTAACTATGGCTACACCTTC.

The CDR3 spells CASSLEGGLGEQYF. The CDR3 DNA reads TGCGCCAGCAGCTTGGAGGGGGGCTTAGGCGAGCAGTACTTC. This rearrangement joins TRBV5-1 to TRBJ2-7; D may be TRBD1 or TRBD2 (6 bases each). With 0 bases removed from V and 6 bases from J, the gap between germline ends came to 13 bases. This CDR3 is built from 14 residues. From germline, CDR1 is SGHRS and CDR2 YFSETQ.

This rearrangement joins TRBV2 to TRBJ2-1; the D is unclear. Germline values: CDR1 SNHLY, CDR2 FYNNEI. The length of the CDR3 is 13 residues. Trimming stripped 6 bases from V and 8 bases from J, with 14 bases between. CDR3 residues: CASSPSMGYEQFF. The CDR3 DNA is TGTGCCAGCAGCCCGAGCATGGGATATGAGCAGTTCTTC. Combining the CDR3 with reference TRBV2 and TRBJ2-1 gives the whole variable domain EPEVTQTPSHQVTQMGQEVILRCVPISNHLYFYWYRQILGQKVEFLVSFYNNEISEKSEIFDDQFSVERPDGSNFTLKIRSTKLEDSAMYFCASSPSMGYEQFFGPGTRLTVL.

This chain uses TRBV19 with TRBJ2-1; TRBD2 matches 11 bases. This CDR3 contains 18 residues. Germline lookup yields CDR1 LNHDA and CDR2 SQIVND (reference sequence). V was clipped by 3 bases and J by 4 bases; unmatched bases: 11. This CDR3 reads CASSMAPSSGGQYNEQFF. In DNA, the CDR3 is TGTGCCAGTAGTATGGCCCCTTCTAGCGGGGGGCAATACAATGAGCAGTTCTTC.

The CDR3 region is CASSKTPADTQYF. The CDR3 nucleotides read TGTGCCAGCAGCAAAACTCCGGCGGATACGCAGTATTTT. This sequence joins TRBV27 and TRBJ2-3, with D unresolved. V was clipped by 6 bases and J by 6 bases, with 13 bases between them. This CDR3 is 13 amino acids long. Germline V gene lookup returns CDR1 MNHEY and CDR2 SMNVEV (reference sequence).

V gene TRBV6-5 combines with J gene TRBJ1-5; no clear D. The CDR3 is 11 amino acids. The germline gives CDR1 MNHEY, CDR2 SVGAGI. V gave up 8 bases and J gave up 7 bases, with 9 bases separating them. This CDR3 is CASGRRQPQHF. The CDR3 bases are TGTGCCAGCGGGCGAAGGCAGCCCCAGCATTTT.

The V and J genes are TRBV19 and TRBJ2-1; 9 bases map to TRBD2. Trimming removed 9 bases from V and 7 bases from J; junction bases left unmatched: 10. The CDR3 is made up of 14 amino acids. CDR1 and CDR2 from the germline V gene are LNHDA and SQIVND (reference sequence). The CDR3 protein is CASKTSGLSNEQFF. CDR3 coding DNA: TGTGCCAGCAAAACTAGCGGGTTGAGTAATGAGCAGTTCTTC.

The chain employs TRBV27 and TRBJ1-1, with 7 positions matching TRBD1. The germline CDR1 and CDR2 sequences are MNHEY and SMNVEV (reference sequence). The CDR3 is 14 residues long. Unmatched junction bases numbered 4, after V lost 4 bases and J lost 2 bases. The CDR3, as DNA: TGTGCCAGCAGTTACCGGGACAGCAACACTGAAGCTTTCTTT. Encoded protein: CASSYRDSNTEAFF.

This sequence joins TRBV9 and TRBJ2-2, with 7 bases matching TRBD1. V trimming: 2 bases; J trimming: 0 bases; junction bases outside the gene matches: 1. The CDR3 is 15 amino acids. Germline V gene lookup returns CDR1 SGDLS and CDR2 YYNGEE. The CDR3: CASSVGQPNTGELFF. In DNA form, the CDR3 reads TGTGCCAGCAGCGTGGGACAGCCGAACACCGGGGAGCTGTTTTTT.

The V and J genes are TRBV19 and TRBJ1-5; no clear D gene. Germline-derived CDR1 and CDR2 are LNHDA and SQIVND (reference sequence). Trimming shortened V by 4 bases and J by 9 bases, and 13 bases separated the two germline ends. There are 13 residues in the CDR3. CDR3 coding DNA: TGTGCCAGTAGTAAGGGCTCCCCCGGGCCCCAGCATTTT. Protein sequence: CASSKGSPGPQHF.

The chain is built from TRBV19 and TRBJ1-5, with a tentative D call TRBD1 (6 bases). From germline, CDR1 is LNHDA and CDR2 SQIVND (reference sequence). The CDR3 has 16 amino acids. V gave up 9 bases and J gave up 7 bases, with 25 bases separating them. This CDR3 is CASRTTAWPGVQPQHF. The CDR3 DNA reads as TGTGCCAGCCGAACCACCGCATGGCCAGGGGTCCAGCCCCAGCATTTT.

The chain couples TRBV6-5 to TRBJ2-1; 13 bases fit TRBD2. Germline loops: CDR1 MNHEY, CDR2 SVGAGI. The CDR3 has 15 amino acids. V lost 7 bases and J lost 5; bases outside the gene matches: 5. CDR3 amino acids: CASTLLAGGNNEQFF. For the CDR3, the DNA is TGTGCCAGCACTTTACTAGCGGGAGGGAACAATGAGCAGTTCTTC.